The clone carrying this T cell receptor beta chain was recorded only once. Its antigen remains unidentified. The source of the sample is a study of T cell responses to AZD1222 COVID-19 vaccine. Study-wide points: Seropositivity was recorded at baseline in only 6 or 7 AZD1222 recipients. Most donors were white British, females outnumbered males, and clonal diversity was possibly underestimated. After two AZD1222 doses, spike-specific TCR breadth and depth rose versus day 0. Close to half of all spike-specific TCRs reportedly target regions of the variants that are unmutated.

The protocol was immunoSEQ multiplex PCR, while the TCRdb copy is restricted to in-frame clones and leaves out a portion. The repertoire consists of roughly 170,000 clones, with around 94% occurring once and the leading ten covering about 0.9%. Germline assignment: CDR1 MNHEY and CDR2 SMNVEV (reference sequence). This CDR3 is 14 amino acids long. Trimming removed 5 bases at V and 4 bases at J, with 14 bases between. The sequence was obtained from an adult in good health. Sequences were derived from peripheral blood, sampled on day 0 of AZD1222 vaccination. V and J are TRBV27 and TRBJ1-1; D ambiguous. CDR3 sequence: CASSIATESTEAFF. CDR3 DNA sequence: TGTGCCAGCAGTATTGCTACTGAGAGCACTGAAGCTTTCTTT.